At least ten counts were recorded for the clone carrying this TCR beta chain. The antigen remains unidentified. The data are from a study of T-cell reconstitution after alpha-beta-depleted transplantation in children. Overall study results and limits: Expanded graft clones numbering several hundred reportedly gave rise to alpha-beta T cells about two months after transplant. T cells produced anew were the main source of T-cell counts and diversity one year after transplant. Surviving recipient T cells and intrathymic progenitors accounted for some patients' high TCRbeta diversity at day 60.

As it was prepared, the TCRbeta library received unique molecular identifiers. TCRdb ran MiXCR on the PCR reads and lists one entry per CDR3 protein. The sample has fewer than 550,000 distinct CDR3 sequences; roughly 10% are singletons. The CDR3 spans 17 residues. Germline values: CDR1 MNHEY, CDR2 SMNVEV (reference sequence). Trimming left V 5 bases short and J 12 bases short, with 29 bases between. The chain recombines TRBV27 with TRBJ2-1; D possibly matches TRBD1 or TRBD2 (5 bases each). The receptor comes from a child aged 2 to 15 with inherited bone marrow failure, due to receive a stem cell transplant. The sequences come from PBMCs, collected before TCRalphabeta/CD19-depleted stem cell transplant. Here the CDR3 DNA reads TGTGCCAGCAGTCTGAGTAGGGCCCGGGACCCTCGTTTTGTGCAGTTCTTC. This translates into CASSLSRARDPRFVQFF.